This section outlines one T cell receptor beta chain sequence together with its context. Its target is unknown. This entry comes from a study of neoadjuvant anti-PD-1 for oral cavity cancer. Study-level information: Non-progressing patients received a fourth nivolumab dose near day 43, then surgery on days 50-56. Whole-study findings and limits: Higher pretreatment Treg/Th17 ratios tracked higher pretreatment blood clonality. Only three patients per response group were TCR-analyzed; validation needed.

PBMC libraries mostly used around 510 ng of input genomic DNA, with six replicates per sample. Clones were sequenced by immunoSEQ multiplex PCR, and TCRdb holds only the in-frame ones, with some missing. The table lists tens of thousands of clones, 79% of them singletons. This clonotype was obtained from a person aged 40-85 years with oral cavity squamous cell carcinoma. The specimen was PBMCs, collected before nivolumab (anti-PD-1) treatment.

In DNA form, the CDR3 reads TGTGCCAGCAGCTTAGCAGGAAACACTGAAGCTTTCTTT. Residues: CASSLAGNTEAFF. The chain carries TRBV7-9 and TRBJ1-1; D call uncertain. The V and J ends lost 0 bases and 2 bases respectively, with 4 bases between them. Per germline, CDR1 SEHNR and CDR2 FQNEAQ (reference sequence). The CDR3 is made up of 13 amino acids.